This TCR beta chain comes out of a study of human T cells and chemical hapten exposure. This clonotype was seen a few times. CDR1 SNHLY and CDR2 FYNNEI come from the germline V gene. CDR3 length equals 11 residues. V dropped 10 bases and J dropped 1; count of bases not matched to a gene: 1. The sample's time point: patch test 1, 2 weeks after DPC sensitization. Stated treatment: therapeutic diphenylcyclopropenone sensitization with weekly scalp DPC. TCRdb used MiXCR to reprocess the RACE reads, holding one entry per CDR3 protein. The sample shows some 120,000 distinct CDR3 sequences, roughly an eighth of them seen only once.

Sequencing used whole blood, obtained in connection with sensitization to the hapten diphenylcyclopropenone (DPC). The origin of this receptor is a woman aged 50 to 60 with alopecia areata. Some clones in this sample may be carry-over from other donors' samples. The chain carries TRBV2 and TRBJ2-7, with 7 bases that match TRBD1. The chain's CDR3 is CAKGQSYEQYF. As DNA, the CDR3 is TGTGCCAAGGGACAGTCCTACGAGCAGTACTTC.